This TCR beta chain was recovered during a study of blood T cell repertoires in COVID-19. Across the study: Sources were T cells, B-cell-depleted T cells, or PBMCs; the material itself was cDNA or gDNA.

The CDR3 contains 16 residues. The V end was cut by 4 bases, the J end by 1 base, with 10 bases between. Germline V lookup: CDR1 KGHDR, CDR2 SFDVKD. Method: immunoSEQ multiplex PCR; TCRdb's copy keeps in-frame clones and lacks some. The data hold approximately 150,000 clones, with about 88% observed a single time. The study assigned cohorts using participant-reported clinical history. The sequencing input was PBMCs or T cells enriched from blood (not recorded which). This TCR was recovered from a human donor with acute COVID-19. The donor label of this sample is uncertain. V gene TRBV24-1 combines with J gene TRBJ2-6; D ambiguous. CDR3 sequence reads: CATSDPTSSGANVLTF. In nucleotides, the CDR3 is TGTGCCACCAGTGACCCTACCTCGTCTGGGGCCAACGTCCTGACTTTC.